This T cell receptor beta chain is drawn from a study of radiation and T cells in renal cell carcinoma. General study findings and limits: In blood, top tumor clones expanded by 2 weeks, shrinking by 4.

Measured with immunoSEQ multiplex PCR; TCRdb has only the in-frame clones, and not every one. The table has roughly 130,000 clones, about 81% seen once. Regarding time point: blood 2 weeks post-SBRT. Treatment in this sample: 15 Gy SBRT to primary tumor, nephrectomy 4 weeks later. Trimming removed 6 bases from V and 4 bases from J; junction bases left unmatched: 12. Germline V gene sequence: CDR1 LNHDA, CDR2 SQIVND (reference sequence). The CDR3 totals 17 residues. Comment on this clone: What it recognizes is unknown.

This sequence originates from a woman aged 55-70 years with renal cell carcinoma. Source: blood, taken from a patient whose treatment included radiotherapy and nephrectomy. J is TRBJ2-5 and V is TRBV19; 12 nucleotides line up with TRBD2. The CDR3 sequence: CASSSPRLAGVPETQYF. In DNA, the CDR3 is TGTGCCAGTAGCTCCCCCCGACTAGCGGGAGTTCCAGAGACCCAGTACTTC.